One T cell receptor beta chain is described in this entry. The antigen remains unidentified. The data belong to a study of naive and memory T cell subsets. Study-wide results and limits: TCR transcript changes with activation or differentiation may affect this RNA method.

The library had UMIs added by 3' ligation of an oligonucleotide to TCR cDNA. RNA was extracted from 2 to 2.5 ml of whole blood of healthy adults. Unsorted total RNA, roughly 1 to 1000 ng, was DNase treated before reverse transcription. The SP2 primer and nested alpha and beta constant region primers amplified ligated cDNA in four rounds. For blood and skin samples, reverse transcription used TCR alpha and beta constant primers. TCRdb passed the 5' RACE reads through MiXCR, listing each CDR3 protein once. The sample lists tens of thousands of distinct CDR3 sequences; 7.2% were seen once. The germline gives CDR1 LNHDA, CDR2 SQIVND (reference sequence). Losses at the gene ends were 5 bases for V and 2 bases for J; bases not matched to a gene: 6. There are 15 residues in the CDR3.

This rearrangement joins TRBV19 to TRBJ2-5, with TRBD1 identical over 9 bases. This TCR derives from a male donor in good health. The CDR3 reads CASSGYRGRQETQYF. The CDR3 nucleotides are TGTGCCAGTAGTGGCTACAGGGGGCGGCAAGAGACCCAGTACTTC.